This T cell receptor (beta chain) was recovered during a study of blood T cell repertoires in COVID-19. Germline lookup yields CDR1 SEHNR and CDR2 FQNEAQ (reference sequence). Trimming left V 10 bases short and J 0 bases short, with 13 bases between. The CDR3 runs to 13 residues. How the authors handled the data: Reference gene primer amplification gave estimated nucleated cell counts. Data came from immunoSEQ multiplex PCR; TCRdb stores just in-frame clones and leaves some out. That table supplies the V and J calls and clone size; D and trimming were determined from the DNA. The data contain about 150,000 clones, over 65% of them singletons.

The material sequenced was peripheral blood. The origin of this receptor is a man between 65 and 79 years old with acute or convalescent COVID-19. The chain is built from TRBV7-9 and TRBJ2-7; TRBD2 is a possible D gene (6 bases). This CDR3 reads CATAREDSYEQYF. DNA for the CDR3: TGTGCCACCGCAAGGGAGGACTCCTACGAGCAGTACTTC.